This TCR beta chain was observed in a study of T cells in tumors after PD-1 blockade. At the level of the study: Blood samples averaged about 110,000 templates (range about 23,000-280,000) and approximately 37,000 unique clonotypes.

General study points: Blood contained roughly two fifths of the tumor's TCR clonotypes.

Tumor or blood genomic DNA was sequenced, with inputs of about 616 ng to 6,004 ng. Some clones are missing from TCRdb's copy, which holds only in-frame ones; the method was immunoSEQ multiplex PCR. The sample includes around 50,000 clones, more than 75% of them seen just once. Regarding this clone: Its cognate antigen is unknown.

The TCR was taken from a human donor with basal cell carcinoma. The sample was PBMCs, taken before anti-PD-1 treatment.

CDR3 sequence (DNA): TGTGCCTGGAGCAAGGGCACCAGAGGAGGCTACACCTTC. Protein product: CAWSKGTRGGYTF. The rearrangement joins TRBV30 to TRBJ1-2; D call uncertain. This CDR3 contains 13 residues. Trimming stripped 3 bases from V and 8 bases from J, with 16 bases between. CDR1 is GTSNPN, CDR2 SVGIG, per germline (reference sequence).